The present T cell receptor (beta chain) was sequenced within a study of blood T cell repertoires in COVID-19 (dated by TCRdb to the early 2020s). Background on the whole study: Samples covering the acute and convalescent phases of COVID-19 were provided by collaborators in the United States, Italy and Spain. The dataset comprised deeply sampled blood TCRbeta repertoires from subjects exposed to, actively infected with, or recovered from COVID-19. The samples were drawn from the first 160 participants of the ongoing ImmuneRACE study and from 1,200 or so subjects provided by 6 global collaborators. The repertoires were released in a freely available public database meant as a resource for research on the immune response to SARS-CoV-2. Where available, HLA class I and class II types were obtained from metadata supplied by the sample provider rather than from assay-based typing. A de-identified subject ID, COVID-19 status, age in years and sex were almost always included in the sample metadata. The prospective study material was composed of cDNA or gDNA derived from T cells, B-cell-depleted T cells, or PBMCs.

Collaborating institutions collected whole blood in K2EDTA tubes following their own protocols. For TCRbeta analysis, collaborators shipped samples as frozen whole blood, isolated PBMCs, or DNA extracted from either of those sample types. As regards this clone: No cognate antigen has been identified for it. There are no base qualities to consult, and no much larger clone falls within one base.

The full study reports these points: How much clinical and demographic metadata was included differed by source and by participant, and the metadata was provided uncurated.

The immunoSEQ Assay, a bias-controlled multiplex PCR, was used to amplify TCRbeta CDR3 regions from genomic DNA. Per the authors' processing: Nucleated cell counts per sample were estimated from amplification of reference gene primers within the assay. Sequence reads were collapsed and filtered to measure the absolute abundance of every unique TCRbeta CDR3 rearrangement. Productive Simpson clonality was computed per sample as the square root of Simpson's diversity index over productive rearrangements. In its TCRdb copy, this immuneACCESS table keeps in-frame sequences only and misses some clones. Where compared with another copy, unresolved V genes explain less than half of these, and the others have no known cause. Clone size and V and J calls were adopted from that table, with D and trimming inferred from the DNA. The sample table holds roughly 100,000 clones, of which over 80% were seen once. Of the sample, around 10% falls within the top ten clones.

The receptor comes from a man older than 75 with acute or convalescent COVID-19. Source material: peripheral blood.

For the CDR3, the sequence is CASSLGGGREVYEQYF. Here is the DNA: TGTGCCAGCAGCTTGGGAGGCGGTCGGGAGGTCTACGAGCAGTACTTC. This receptor chain uses TRBV5-4 and TRBJ2-7; 7 bases in the middle match TRBD2. Per the germline V gene (reference sequence), SGHNT is the CDR1 and YYREEE is the CDR2. At the junction V is shortened by 0 bases and J by 3 bases; bases outside the gene matches: 9. Measured from the cysteine to the phenylalanine, the CDR3 is 16 residues long. Only CDR3 DNA is held: 48 bases, read in frame from base 1.